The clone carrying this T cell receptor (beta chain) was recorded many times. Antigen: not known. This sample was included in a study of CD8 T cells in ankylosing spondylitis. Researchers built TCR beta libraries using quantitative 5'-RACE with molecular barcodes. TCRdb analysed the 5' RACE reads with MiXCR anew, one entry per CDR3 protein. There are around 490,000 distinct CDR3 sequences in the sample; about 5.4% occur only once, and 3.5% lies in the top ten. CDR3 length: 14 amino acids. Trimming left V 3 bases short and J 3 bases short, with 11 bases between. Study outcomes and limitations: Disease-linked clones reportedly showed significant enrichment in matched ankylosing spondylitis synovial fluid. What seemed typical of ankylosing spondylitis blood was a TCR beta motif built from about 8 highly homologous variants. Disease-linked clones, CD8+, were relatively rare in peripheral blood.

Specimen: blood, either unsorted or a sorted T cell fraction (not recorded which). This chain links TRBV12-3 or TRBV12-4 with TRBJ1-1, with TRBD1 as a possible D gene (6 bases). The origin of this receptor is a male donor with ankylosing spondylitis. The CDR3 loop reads CASSFRGRDTEAFF. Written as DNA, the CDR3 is TGTGCCAGCAGTTTCAGGGGTAGGGACACTGAAGCTTTCTTT.